The 30 T cell receptor beta chains below come from one sample, sequenced in a study of cytomegalovirus exposure and HLA in healthy donors. With 60 Vbeta and 13 Jbeta primers, the PCR was carried out. Generated by immunoSEQ multiplex PCR, the TCRdb table keeps only in-frame clones and is missing some. This table has some 120,000 clones, 60% to 85% appearing once. Sequenced input: PBMCs. Every receptor here comes from a man under 40 in good health and CMV-seronegative.

This clone turned up a few times. The chain employs TRBV15 and TRBJ2-2, with a tentative D call TRBD2 (7 bases). Trimming shortened V by 3 bases and J by 4 bases, and 12 bases separated the two germline ends. The CDR3 runs to 15 residues. Germline V gene data show CDR1 as LNHNV and CDR2 as YYDKDF (reference sequence). This CDR3 is CATSSGGGGTGELFF. The CDR3 bases are TGTGCCACCAGCAGTGGAGGGGGGGGCACCGGGGAGCTGTTTTTT.

This rearrangement joins TRBV30 to TRBJ2-7, with 7 bases lining up with TRBD2. CDR1 and CDR2 from the germline V gene are GTSNPN and SVGIG (reference sequence). This CDR3 is built from 15 residues. Here the CDR3 DNA reads TGTGGGGCTAGCGGACAACGAAGGAGCTCCTACGAGCAGTACTTC. It yields the protein CGASGQRRSSYEQYF. The full variable domain, with the rest looked up from reference TRBV30 and TRBJ2-7, is SQTIHQWPATLVQPVGSPLSLECTVEGTSNPNLYWYRQAAGRGLQLLFYSVGIGQISSEVPQNLSASRPQDRQFILSSKKLLLSDSGFYLCGASGQRRSSYEQYFGPGTRLTVT.

V gene TRBV4-2 combines with J gene TRBJ1-6; D unclear. The germline V gene has CDR1 LGHNA and CDR2 YNFKEQ. V was clipped by 0 bases and J by 11 bases, with 14 bases between them. This CDR3 has 15 residues. The CDR3: CASSQERFQETPLHF. For the CDR3, the DNA is TGTGCCAGCAGCCAAGAGCGGTTCCAAGAGACACCCCTCCACTTT.

The V gene is TRBV29-1, the J gene TRBJ2-7, with D tentatively TRBD1 (6 bases). Germline V CDR1 and CDR2: SQVTM, ANQGSEA. The V and J ends lost 2 bases and 0 bases respectively, with 11 bases between them. The CDR3 runs 14 residues. CDR3 region: CSVETRGSSYEQYF. In nucleotides, the CDR3 is TGCAGCGTTGAAACCAGGGGCAGCTCCTACGAGCAGTACTTC.

The V and J genes are TRBV9 and TRBJ2-1; D not resolved. Germline-derived CDR1 and CDR2 are SGDLS and YYNGEE. This CDR3 spans 14 amino acids. Trimming shortened V by 0 bases and J by 4 bases, and 8 bases separated the two germline ends. The CDR3 here is CASSVAGRYNEQFF. DNA for the CDR3: TGTGCCAGCAGCGTAGCAGGCAGGTACAATGAGCAGTTCTTC.

The chain carries TRBV6-5 and TRBJ2-1; the match to TRBD2 covers 11 bases. V lost 7 bases, J lost 6 bases, and 5 bases stayed unmatched. The germline V gene encodes CDR1 MNHEY and CDR2 SVGAGI. This CDR3 has 14 amino acids. CDR3 loop: CASIATSGANEQFF. In DNA form, the CDR3 reads TGTGCCAGCATCGCGACTAGCGGGGCCAATGAGCAGTTCTTC.

Regarding this clone: A junction end diverges from the germline sequence, so it may reflect a read error. The V gene is TRBV7-9, the J gene TRBJ1-4; no clear D gene. The germline V gene encodes CDR1 SEHNR and CDR2 FQNEAQ (reference sequence). This CDR3 contains 14 residues. CDR3 in DNA: TGCGCGGCGGCGGAGTTAAGGACTAATGAAAAACTGTTTTTT. Residues: CAAAELRTNEKLFF.

This rearrangement joins TRBV19 to TRBJ1-1; 7 positions match TRBD1. Unmatched junction bases numbered 6, after V lost 6 bases and J lost 11 bases. CDR3 size: 11 residues. Per germline, CDR1 LNHDA and CDR2 SQIVND (reference sequence). CDR3 sequence (DNA): TGTGCCAGTAGCAGAGGGGGCTGGGCTTTCTTT. Encoded protein: CASSRGGWAFF.

This sequence joins TRBV14 and TRBJ2-7; tentatively, D is TRBD1 (7 bases). The germline V and J ends were trimmed by 3 bases and 1 base, with 10 bases remaining between them. The CDR3 spans 14 residues. Germline CDR1 reads SGHDN; CDR2 reads FVKESK. The CDR3 DNA reads TGTGCCAGCAGCCACGCGGGACAGTCCTACGAGCAGTACTTC. Protein product: CASSHAGQSYEQYF.

This clone was found once. The rearrangement links TRBV11-2 to TRBJ2-2; 14 nucleotides line up with TRBD2. Germline V gives CDR1 SGHAT, CDR2 FQNNGV. CDR3 size: 18 residues. With V trimmed by 6 bases and J by 4 bases, 10 bases remained unmatched. CDR3 residues: CASRLTSGRAGFTGELFF. Written as DNA, the CDR3 is TGTGCCAGCAGACTGACTAGCGGGAGGGCCGGGTTCACCGGGGAGCTGTTTTTT.

The sample holds one count of this clone. The chain employs TRBV14 and TRBJ2-3; D unclear. From germline, CDR1 is SGHDN and CDR2 FVKESK. V was trimmed by 1 base and J by 4 bases, leaving 12 bases between them. The CDR3 totals 15 residues. CDR3: CASSQALKLADTQYF. DNA of the CDR3: TGTGCCAGCAGCCAAGCACTGAAGCTAGCAGATACGCAGTATTTT.

The rearrangement links TRBV7-2 to TRBJ2-2, with TRBD2 matching over 15 bases. The V and J ends lost 0 bases and 5 bases, in that order; junction bases with no gene match: 7. The CDR3 contains 19 residues. Germline-derived CDR1 and CDR2 are SGHTA and FQGNSA. CDR3 coding DNA: TGTGCCAGCAGCTTAGCGCTCGGACTAGCGGGGGGGCAGACCGGGGAGCTGTTTTTT. Residues: CASSLALGLAGGQTGELFF.

This chain links TRBV23-1 with TRBJ2-7; perhaps TRBD1 as D (6 bases). TRBV23-1 is an ORF, and what it does is uncertain. CDR3 length equals 15 residues. The V gene lost 6 bases and the J gene lost 2 bases, with 17 bases spanning the gap. As DNA, the CDR3 is TGCGCCAGCAGGCAGGGGACCGAGGGGGCCTACGAGCAGTACTTC. This codes for CASRQGTEGAYEQYF.

The V and J genes are TRBV28 and TRBJ1-1; the match to TRBD1 covers 7 bases. V was clipped by 6 bases and J by 11 bases; unmatched bases: 12. Germline values: CDR1 MDHEN, CDR2 SYDVKM. The CDR3 has 13 residues. The CDR3 spells CASRAGGGLRAFF. The CDR3 DNA follows: TGTGCCAGCAGGGCTGGAGGGGGCCTAAGGGCTTTCTTT.

The chain is built from TRBV30 and TRBJ2-2; possible D gene TRBD1, 5 bases. Germline V CDR1 and CDR2: GTSNPN, SVGIG (reference sequence). The CDR3 is 15 residues long. V lost 4 bases to trimming and J lost 6 bases, with 18 bases between them. In DNA form, the CDR3 reads TGTGCCTGGAAACGGCCAGGGAATATGGCCGGGGAGCTGTTTTTT. The encoded protein is CAWKRPGNMAGELFF.

The chain employs TRBV7-9 and TRBJ1-4; D is uncertain. Per germline, CDR1 SEHNR and CDR2 FQNEAQ (reference sequence). The CDR3 is 11 amino acids. Trimming removed 5 bases at V and 12 bases at J, with 10 bases between. The CDR3: CASSPNSELFF. The CDR3 nucleotides read TGTGCCAGCAGCCCGAACAGTGAACTGTTTTTT.

The chain joins TRBV11-3 to TRBJ2-1; TRBD2 might be the D (7 bases). Trimming took 2 bases from V and 8 from J, leaving 19 bases between them. There are 16 residues in the CDR3. CDR1 is SGHNT, CDR2 YENEEA, per germline. The CDR3: CASSLKGGGPRDEQFF. For the CDR3, the DNA is TGTGCCAGCAGCTTAAAAGGGGGGGGGCCACGGGATGAGCAGTTCTTC.

The genes are TRBV5-1 and TRBJ2-7; 10 nucleotides match TRBD1. CDR1 and CDR2 from the germline V gene are SGHRS and YFSETQ. J lost 4 bases, V lost 4 bases, and 8 bases had no gene match. There are 15 residues in the CDR3. CDR3 amino acids: CASSPSGTGDYEQYF. Here the CDR3 DNA reads TGCGCCAGCAGCCCTAGTGGGACAGGGGATTACGAGCAGTACTTC.

V is TRBV7-9 and J is TRBJ1-2; TRBD1 aligns across 10 bases. CDR1 is SEHNR and CDR2 is FQNEAQ in the germline V gene (reference sequence). With 5 bases clipped from V and 3 bases from J, the junction kept 6 bases outside the gene matches. The CDR3 loop spans 15 amino acids. CDR3 sequence reads: CASSLGTGVDYGYTF. The CDR3 DNA follows: TGTGCCAGCAGCCTCGGGACAGGGGTGGACTATGGCTACACCTTC. The full variable domain, with the rest looked up from reference TRBV7-9 and TRBJ1-2, is DTGVSQNPRHKITKRGQNVTFRCDPISEHNRLYWYRQTLGQGPEFLTYFQNEAQLEKSRLLSDRFSAERPKGSFSTLEIQRTEQGDSAMYLCASSLGTGVDYGYTFGSGTRLTVV.

The chain links TRBV9 to TRBJ2-3; 11 bases agree with TRBD2. CDR3 length: 17 amino acids. Unmatched junction bases numbered 9, after V lost 4 bases and J lost 2 bases. The germline gives CDR1 SGDLS, CDR2 YYNGEE. CDR3 region: CASSTETSGEITDTQYF. CDR3 coding DNA: TGTGCCAGCAGCACGGAGACTAGCGGGGAAATCACAGATACGCAGTATTTT.

The J gene is TRBJ2-3, the V gene TRBV30; 8 positions agree with TRBD2. The CDR3 spans 17 residues. V trimming: 1 base; J trimming: 2 bases; junction bases outside the gene matches: 11. Germline CDR1 GTSNPN, CDR2 SVGIG (reference sequence). CDR3 amino acids: CAWSGDAERGFTDTQYF. For the CDR3, the DNA is TGTGCCTGGAGTGGTGACGCGGAGCGGGGGTTCACAGATACGCAGTATTTT.

V gene TRBV19 combines with J gene TRBJ1-2; 8 bases match TRBD1. This CDR3 region has 14 residues. Germline V CDR1 and CDR2: LNHDA, SQIVND (reference sequence). V lost 4 bases and J lost 3; bases outside the gene matches: 4. The CDR3 nucleotides read TGTGCCAGTAGTAAGACAGGGGCGGACTATGGCTACACCTTC. This gives the protein CASSKTGADYGYTF.

J is TRBJ1-2 and V is TRBV7-6; possible D gene TRBD1, 6 bases. From germline, CDR1 is SGHVS and CDR2 FNYEAQ. The CDR3 has 15 amino acids. V was cut by 3 bases and J by 4 bases, with 15 bases left in between. The CDR3 bases are TGTGCCAGCAGCTTGGGCTCCACAGGGAGCTATGGCTACACCTTC. This sequence encodes CASSLGSTGSYGYTF.

This chain links TRBV9 with TRBJ1-1; 9 bases are shared with TRBD1. Germline-derived CDR1 and CDR2 are SGDLS and YYNGEE. The CDR3 has 14 amino acids. The V gene end was trimmed by 3 bases and the J gene end by 3 bases; junction bases not matched to a gene: 3. This CDR3 reads CASSAGQGYTEAFF. The CDR3 DNA reads TGTGCCAGCAGCGCGGGACAGGGCTACACTGAAGCTTTCTTT.

The chain carries TRBV5-1 and TRBJ2-3; no definite D call. The germline gives CDR1 SGHRS, CDR2 YFSETQ. Between the trimmed V and J ends, which lost 0 bases and 2 bases, there was a span of 7 bases. The CDR3 has 14 residues. CDR3 bases: TGCGCCAGCAGCTTGGGCACTCTCACAGATACGCAGTATTTT. Its protein is CASSLGTLTDTQYF.

Written as DNA, the CDR3 is TGTGCCAGCAGCCGACCGGGACAGGGAAACACCATATATTTT. Translation gives CASSRPGQGNTIYF. The rearrangement uses TRBV14 and TRBJ1-3, with TRBD1 matching 7 bases. The CDR3 runs 14 residues. V trimming: 4 bases; J trimming: 4 bases; junction bases outside the gene matches: 4. Germline V gene data show CDR1 as SGHDN and CDR2 as FVKESK. Full variable domain (missing parts from reference TRBV14 and TRBJ1-3): EAGVTQFPSHSVIEKGQTVTLRCDPISGHDNLYWYRRVMGKEIKFLLHFVKESKQDESGMPNNRFLAERTGGTYSTLKVQPAELEDSGVYFCASSRPGQGNTIYFGEGSWLTVV.

This clone was detected only a few times. This chain connects TRBV27 to TRBJ1-1, with D possibly being TRBD1 (6 bases). The CDR3 spans 15 residues. The germline CDR1 and CDR2 sequences are MNHEY and SMNVEV (reference sequence). Trimming stripped 6 bases from V and 5 bases from J, with 19 bases between. CDR3 sequence (DNA): TGTGCCAGCAGACCTACCCCCTCGGGACAAACTGAAGCTTTCTTT. Translation: CASRPTPSGQTEAFF.

This clone was detected only once. The rearrangement links TRBV25-1 to TRBJ2-1; the match to TRBD1 covers 9 bases. Germline V gene data show CDR1 as MGHDK and CDR2 as SYGVNS. The CDR3 is 13 amino acids. V was clipped by 7 bases and J by 8 bases; unmatched bases: 6. The DNA of the CDR3 is TGTGCCAGCAAACAGGGGGCAAGGGATGAGCAGTTCTTC. Its translation is CASKQGARDEQFF.

The chain joins TRBV19 to TRBJ1-2, with 9 bases lining up with TRBD1. The CDR3 extends over 14 amino acids. The V gene end was trimmed by 5 bases and the J gene end by 3 bases; junction bases not matched to a gene: 4. CDR1 LNHDA and CDR2 SQIVND come from the germline V gene (reference sequence). The CDR3 region is CASSQDRGDYGYTF. CDR3 bases: TGTGCCAGTAGTCAAGACAGGGGGGACTATGGCTACACCTTC.

This chain links TRBV7-9 with TRBJ1-2; the D gene is possibly TRBD1 (6 bases). CDR1 and CDR2 (germline): SEHNR, FQNEAQ (reference sequence). V dropped 1 base and J dropped 8 bases, with 11 bases sitting between them. The CDR3 runs 13 residues. CDR3 DNA sequence: TGTGCCAGCAGCTTAGGACAGGCAGGCGGCTACACCTTC. Translating it yields CASSLGQAGGYTF.